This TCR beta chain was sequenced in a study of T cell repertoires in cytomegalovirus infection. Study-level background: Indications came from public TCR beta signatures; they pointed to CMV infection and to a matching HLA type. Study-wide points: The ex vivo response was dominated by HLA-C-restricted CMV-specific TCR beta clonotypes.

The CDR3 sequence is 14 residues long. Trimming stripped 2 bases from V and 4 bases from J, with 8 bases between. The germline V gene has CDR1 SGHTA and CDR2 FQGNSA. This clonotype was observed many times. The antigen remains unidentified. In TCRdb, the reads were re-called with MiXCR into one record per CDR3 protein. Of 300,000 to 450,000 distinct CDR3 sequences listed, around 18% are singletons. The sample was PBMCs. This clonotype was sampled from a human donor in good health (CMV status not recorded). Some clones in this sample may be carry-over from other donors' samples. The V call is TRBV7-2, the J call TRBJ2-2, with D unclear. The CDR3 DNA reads TGTGCCAGCAGCTTAAGCAGGTCCACCGGGGAGCTGTTTTTT. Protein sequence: CASSLSRSTGELFF.